Listed below are T cell receptor beta chains from one sample, sequenced in a study of T cell repertoires in cytomegalovirus infection. TCRdb reanalysed the reads using MiXCR and keeps one entry per CDR3 protein. The sample carries over 300,000 distinct CDR3 sequences, more than 8% recorded once. Sequencing used PBMCs. These receptor sequences come from a human donor in good health (CMV status not recorded). Some clones in this sample may be carry-over from other donors' samples. CDR3s include the opening cysteine and the closing phenylalanine or tryptophan. D genes are given only for firm matches. Clone size appears in some rows only: once, few, many, or a class for an expanded clone.

abundance: few; j_gene: TRBJ1-4; v_gene: TRBV28; d_gene: .; CDR3aa: CASSLSGLNEKLFF; CDR3nt: TGTGCCAGCAGTCTATCGGGCCTTAATGAAAAACTGTTTTTT
abundance: many; j_gene: TRBJ2-1; v_gene: TRBV28; d_gene: TRBD2; CDR3aa: CASSQTSGGYDEQFF; CDR3nt: TGTGCCAGCAGCCAGACTAGCGGAGGGTACGATGAGCAGTTCTTC
abundance: .; j_gene: TRBJ2-7; v_gene: TRBV6-5; d_gene: .; CDR3aa: CASSFRGGYEQYF; CDR3nt: TGTGCCAGCAGTTTCCGTGGAGGGTACGAGCAGTACTTC
abundance: few; j_gene: TRBJ1-1; v_gene: TRBV6-5; d_gene: .; CDR3aa: CASSYVENTEAFF; CDR3nt: TGTGCCAGCAGTTACGTCGAGAACACTGAAGCTTTCTTT
abundance: many; j_gene: TRBJ2-7; v_gene: TRBV6-8; d_gene: TRBD2; CDR3aa: CASSLAGLTYEQYF; CDR3nt: TGTGCCAGCAGTTTAGCGGGACTAACCTACGAGCAGTACTTC
abundance: many; j_gene: TRBJ2-3; v_gene: TRBV20-1; d_gene: TRBD1; CDR3aa: CSSPDRNTDTQYF; CDR3nt: TGCAGCTCCCCGGACAGGAACACAGATACGCAGTATTTT
abundance: .; j_gene: TRBJ2-7; v_gene: TRBV5-1; d_gene: TRBD1; CDR3aa: CASSNTPTGTGGLEQYF; CDR3nt: TGCGCCAGCAGCAACACCCCCACCGGGACAGGGGGCCTCGAGCAGTACTTC
abundance: many; j_gene: TRBJ1-5; v_gene: TRBV19; d_gene: .; CDR3aa: CASTSGRGGNQPQHF; CDR3nt: TGTGCCAGTACCAGTGGCAGGGGAGGAAATCAGCCCCAGCATTTT
abundance: few; j_gene: TRBJ1-5; v_gene: TRBV20-1; d_gene: .; CDR3aa: CSASPKGLDQPQHF; CDR3nt: TGCAGTGCTAGTCCCAAGGGGTTAGATCAGCCCCAGCATTTT
abundance: few; j_gene: TRBJ1-1; v_gene: TRBV6-5; d_gene: .; CDR3aa: CASSYSNSRLNTEAFF; CDR3nt: TGTGCCAGCAGTTACTCGAACAGCAGACTTAACACTGAAGCTTTCTTT
abundance: few; j_gene: TRBJ1-2; v_gene: TRBV27; d_gene: TRBD1; CDR3aa: CASSSDRDGYGYTF; CDR3nt: TGTGCCAGCAGTTCCGACAGGGATGGATATGGCTACACCTTC
abundance: .; j_gene: TRBJ2-1; v_gene: TRBV7-7; d_gene: TRBD2; CDR3aa: CASSFILAGFNEQFF; CDR3nt: TGTGCCAGCAGCTTTATCCTAGCGGGATTCAATGAGCAGTTCTTC
abundance: many; j_gene: TRBJ2-5; v_gene: TRBV7-6; d_gene: TRBD1; CDR3aa: CASSLGVGQGGETQYF; CDR3nt: TGTGCCAGCAGCTTAGGTGTGGGACAGGGGGGGGAGACCCAGTACTTC
abundance: many; j_gene: TRBJ1-3; v_gene: TRBV7-8; d_gene: .; CDR3aa: CASSRTGERSGNTIYF; CDR3nt: TGTGCCAGCAGCCGTACAGGTGAACGCTCTGGAAACACCATATATTTT
abundance: .; j_gene: TRBJ1-6; v_gene: TRBV25-1; d_gene: .; CDR3aa: CASSEFSPGQSPLHF; CDR3nt: TGTGCCAGCAGTGAATTTTCGCCAGGGCAATCACCCCTCCACTTT
abundance: many; j_gene: TRBJ2-5; v_gene: TRBV7-8; d_gene: .; CDR3aa: CASSLVFGVGQETQYF; CDR3nt: TGTGCCAGCAGCTTAGTGTTTGGGGTGGGGCAAGAGACCCAGTACTTC
abundance: .; j_gene: TRBJ2-1; v_gene: TRBV15; d_gene: .; CDR3aa: CATSRDLRGSFNNEQFF; CDR3nt: TGTGCCACCAGCAGAGATCTGAGGGGATCTTTTAATAATGAGCAGTTCTTC
abundance: .; j_gene: TRBJ2-3; v_gene: TRBV11-2; d_gene: TRBD1; CDR3aa: CASSSSGQRPADTQYF; CDR3nt: TGTGCCAGCAGCTCGTCGGGACAGCGGCCCGCAGATACGCAGTATTTT
abundance: .; j_gene: TRBJ2-1; v_gene: TRBV10-3; d_gene: .; CDR3aa: CAISEPGGTGSDEQFF; CDR3nt: TGTGCCATCAGTGAGCCGGGGGGGACAGGGAGCGATGAGCAGTTCTTC
abundance: few; j_gene: TRBJ1-5; v_gene: TRBV4-3; d_gene: .; CDR3aa: CASSQDIYGSPQPQHF; CDR3nt: TGCGCCAGCAGCCAAGACATCTATGGAAGCCCTCAGCCCCAGCATTTT
abundance: many; j_gene: TRBJ2-2; v_gene: TRBV7-7; d_gene: .; CDR3aa: CASSLKYGGAGELFF; CDR3nt: TGTGCCAGCAGCTTAAAGTATGGGGGTGCCGGGGAGCTGTTTTTT
abundance: many; j_gene: TRBJ2-2; v_gene: TRBV7-2; d_gene: TRBD2; CDR3aa: CASSLVGLTRREKDGELFF; CDR3nt: TGTGCCAGCAGCTTAGTCGGTTTAACACGGCGGGAGAAGGACGGGGAGCTGTTTTTT
abundance: many; j_gene: TRBJ1-1; v_gene: TRBV7-9; d_gene: .; CDR3aa: CASSSTLNTEAFF; CDR3nt: TGTGCCAGCAGCTCCACATTGAACACTGAAGCTTTCTTT
abundance: .; j_gene: TRBJ2-1; v_gene: TRBV3-1; d_gene: TRBD2; CDR3aa: CASSQPLAGGENEQFF; CDR3nt: TGTGCCAGCAGCCAACCACTAGCGGGGGGCGAAAATGAGCAGTTCTTC
abundance: .; j_gene: TRBJ2-2; v_gene: TRBV6-6; d_gene: TRBD2; CDR3aa: CGSGGAGGTGELFF; CDR3nt: TGTGGAAGCGGGGGGGCCGGAGGCACCGGGGAGCTGTTTTTT
abundance: .; j_gene: TRBJ2-2; v_gene: TRBV12-3/TRBV12-4; d_gene: TRBD1; CDR3aa: CASRRQGDTGELFF; CDR3nt: TGTGCCAGCAGGAGACAGGGGGACACCGGGGAGCTGTTTTTT
abundance: .; j_gene: TRBJ1-1; v_gene: TRBV5-6; d_gene: .; CDR3aa: CASSLLTELNTEAFF; CDR3nt: TGTGCCAGCAGCTTGTTAACCGAACTGAACACTGAAGCTTTCTTT
abundance: many; j_gene: TRBJ2-5; v_gene: TRBV7-2; d_gene: TRBD2; CDR3aa: CASSLYGTSGRGRETQYF; CDR3nt: TGTGCCAGCAGCTTATATGGGACTAGCGGGAGGGGGCGGGAGACCCAGTACTTC
abundance: .; j_gene: TRBJ1-1; v_gene: TRBV6-1; d_gene: .; CDR3aa: CASSEGGTENTEAFF; CDR3nt: TGTGCCAGCAGTGAGGGGGGGACTGAGAACACTGAAGCTTTCTTT
abundance: .; j_gene: TRBJ2-5; v_gene: TRBV11-2; d_gene: TRBD2; CDR3aa: CASTVRESGRRETQYF; CDR3nt: TGTGCCAGCACCGTAAGGGAGAGCGGGAGAAGAGAGACCCAGTACTTC
abundance: .; j_gene: TRBJ2-1; v_gene: TRBV6-2/TRBV6-3; d_gene: .; CDR3aa: CASSYTRTMGDEQFF; CDR3nt: TGTGCCAGCAGTTACACCCGCACGATGGGGGATGAGCAGTTCTTC
abundance: .; j_gene: TRBJ1-4; v_gene: TRBV20-1; d_gene: .; CDR3aa: CSAGEWEEKLFF; CDR3nt: TGCAGTGCGGGCGAGTGGGAAGAAAAACTGTTTTTT
abundance: .; j_gene: TRBJ1-1; v_gene: TRBV7-3; d_gene: .; CDR3aa: CASSSQGHTEAFF; CDR3nt: TGTGCCAGCAGCTCCCAGGGGCACACTGAAGCTTTCTTT
abundance: many; j_gene: TRBJ2-7; v_gene: TRBV7-2; d_gene: TRBD2; CDR3aa: CASSLASGRAEQYF; CDR3nt: TGTGCCAGCAGCTTGGCTAGCGGGAGGGCCGAGCAGTACTTC
abundance: .; j_gene: TRBJ2-2; v_gene: TRBV7-9; d_gene: .; CDR3aa: CASSPGPGPNTGELFF; CDR3nt: TGTGCCAGCAGCCCGGGTCCGGGGCCTAACACCGGGGAGCTGTTTTTT
abundance: .; j_gene: TRBJ2-7; v_gene: TRBV12-3/TRBV12-4; d_gene: TRBD2; CDR3aa: CASSPGLAGGHNEQYF; CDR3nt: TGTGCCAGCAGCCCGGGACTAGCGGGGGGGCATAACGAGCAGTACTTC
abundance: many; j_gene: TRBJ2-3; v_gene: TRBV7-2; d_gene: .; CDR3aa: CASSLGQPSTDTQYF; CDR3nt: TGTGCCAGCAGCCTCGGGCAGCCTTCCACAGATACGCAGTATTTT
abundance: few; j_gene: TRBJ2-7; v_gene: TRBV6-6; d_gene: TRBD1; CDR3aa: CASSYPILDRGAPYEQYF; CDR3nt: TGTGCCAGCAGTTACCCTATCTTAGACAGGGGGGCTCCATACGAGCAGTACTTC
abundance: many; j_gene: TRBJ2-5; v_gene: TRBV7-2; d_gene: TRBD2; CDR3aa: CASSLILAGGGTQYF; CDR3nt: TGTGCCAGCAGCTTAATCCTAGCGGGGGGGGGGACCCAGTACTTC
abundance: many; j_gene: TRBJ2-5; v_gene: TRBV7-2; d_gene: .; CDR3aa: CASSSGPGKTQYF; CDR3nt: TGTGCCAGCAGCTCGGGCCCGGGGAAGACCCAGTACTTC
abundance: .; j_gene: TRBJ1-1; v_gene: TRBV27; d_gene: .; CDR3aa: CASGFTGNTEAFF; CDR3nt: TGTGCCAGCGGATTCACAGGGAACACTGAAGCTTTCTTT
abundance: many; j_gene: TRBJ1-4; v_gene: TRBV19; d_gene: .; CDR3aa: CASRDYEKLFF; CDR3nt: TGTGCCAGTAGGGATTATGAAAAACTGTTTTTT
abundance: .; j_gene: TRBJ2-1; v_gene: TRBV27; d_gene: .; CDR3aa: CASSLSVSYNEQFF; CDR3nt: TGTGCCAGCAGTTTGTCGGTATCCTACAATGAGCAGTTCTTC
abundance: .; j_gene: TRBJ2-4; v_gene: TRBV20-1; d_gene: .; CDR3aa: CSADLGLAKNIQYF; CDR3nt: TGCAGTGCTGACCTAGGTCTAGCCAAAAACATTCAGTACTTC
abundance: few; j_gene: TRBJ1-2; v_gene: TRBV10-3; d_gene: .; CDR3aa: CAISESTLGRRYNYGYTF; CDR3nt: TGTGCCATCAGTGAGTCGACCTTAGGCAGGCGGTATAACTATGGCTACACCTTC
abundance: many; j_gene: TRBJ2-1; v_gene: TRBV28; d_gene: .; CDR3aa: CASSPLAGQGMNEQFF; CDR3nt: TGTGCCAGCAGCCCTCTGGCAGGGCAGGGGATGAATGAGCAGTTCTTC
abundance: many; j_gene: TRBJ1-5; v_gene: TRBV6-2/TRBV6-3; d_gene: .; CDR3aa: CASKMEGNQPQHF; CDR3nt: TGTGCCAGCAAAATGGAGGGCAATCAGCCCCAGCATTTT
abundance: .; j_gene: TRBJ2-2; v_gene: TRBV7-2; d_gene: .; CDR3aa: CASSTRTRTGELFF; CDR3nt: TGTGCCAGCAGCACCCGTACGCGCACCGGGGAGCTGTTTTTT
abundance: .; j_gene: TRBJ2-3; v_gene: TRBV20-1; d_gene: .; CDR3aa: CSAPLNTQYF; CDR3nt: TGCAGCGCCCCCCTGAATACGCAGTATTTT
abundance: few; j_gene: TRBJ1-1; v_gene: TRBV30; d_gene: TRBD1; CDR3aa: CAWSVRTGGTEAFF; CDR3nt: TGTGCCTGGAGTGTACGGACAGGGGGAACTGAAGCTTTCTTT